This T cell receptor (beta chain) was observed in a study of OX40 agonist ivuxolimab in advanced cancers. Study details: Across the patients, intravenous ivuxolimab was delivered every 2 weeks at 0.01 to 10 mg/kg. Those treated in dose escalation had hepatocellular carcinoma, melanoma, renal cell cancer or head and neck cancer. Patients were around 83% male with ages about 23 to 90, mean 60. Eligibility rules accepted prior anti-PD-1, anti-PD-L1 or anti-CTLA-4 therapy, and approximately 40% had some.

Assay used: immunoSEQ multiplex PCR; TCRdb lists only in-frame clones, some missing. The data show some 64,000 clones, about 90% seen once. V shed 7 bases and J shed 10 bases, with 20 bases lying between them. The CDR3 length is 13 residues. Germline V CDR1 and CDR2: SQVTM, ANQGSEA. This clone was seen more than once but under ten times. The chain employs TRBV29-1 and TRBJ2-1; TRBD1 or TRBD2 may be the D gene (5 bases each). The sequenced sample was CD4+ or CD8+ T cells sorted from blood, obtained in a trial of the OX40 agonist ivuxolimab. The receptor was isolated from an adult with an advanced solid tumor such as melanoma, head and neck, liver or kidney cancer. CDR3: CSAGANSGREQFF. The CDR3 nucleotides are TGCAGCGCTGGGGCCAACTCGGGAAGGGAGCAGTTCTTC.